A single T cell receptor (beta chain) is shown here with its context. Its antigen is not identified. The CDR3 has 14 residues. Germline CDR1 is SGHAT and CDR2 is FQNNGV. After removal of 4 bases from V and 5 bases from J, the junction contained 3 bases not matched to a gene. This record belongs to a study of cytomegalovirus exposure and HLA in healthy donors. The PCR employed 60 Vbeta primers together with 13 Jbeta primers. This table comes from immunoSEQ multiplex PCR, and its TCRdb copy is limited to in-frame clones, with some not included. This sample has some 90,000 clones; around 80% occur once, and the top ten carry approximately 4.7%. Study conclusions and caveats: A later analysis reportedly found that, within productive TCRs, an Asian-associated ancestry cluster had fewer N-insertions than the mean observed across the approximately 670 donors. Because they were indistinguishable, some V segments, including TRBV6-2 and TRBV6-3, were excluded.

The sequenced sample consisted of PBMCs. The rearrangement uses TRBV11-2 and TRBJ2-7, with TRBD2 matching 12 bases. This TCR was sampled from a male donor in good health and CMV-seropositive. The DNA for the CDR3 is TGTGCCAGCAGCTCTAGCGGGAGGGCCCACGAGCAGTACTTC. Its protein product is CASSSSGRAHEQYF.